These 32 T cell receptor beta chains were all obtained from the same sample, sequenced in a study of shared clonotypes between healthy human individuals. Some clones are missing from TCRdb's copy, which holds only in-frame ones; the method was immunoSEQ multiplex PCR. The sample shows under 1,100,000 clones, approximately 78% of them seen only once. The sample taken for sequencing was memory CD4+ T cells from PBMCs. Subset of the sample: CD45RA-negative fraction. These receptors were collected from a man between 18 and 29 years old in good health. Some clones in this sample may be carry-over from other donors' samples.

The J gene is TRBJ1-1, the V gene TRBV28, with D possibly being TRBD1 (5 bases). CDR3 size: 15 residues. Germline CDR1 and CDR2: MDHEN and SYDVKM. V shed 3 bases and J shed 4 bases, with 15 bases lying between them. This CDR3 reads CASSLKRGGSTEAFF. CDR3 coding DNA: TGTGCCAGCAGTTTGAAAAGGGGCGGAAGCACTGAAGCTTTCTTT.

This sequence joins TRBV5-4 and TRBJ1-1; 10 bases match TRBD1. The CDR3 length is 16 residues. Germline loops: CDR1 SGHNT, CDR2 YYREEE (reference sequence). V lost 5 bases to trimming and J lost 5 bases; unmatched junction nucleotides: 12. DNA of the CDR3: TGTGCCAGCAGTACCCGACAGGGGGCGCGGGGGACTGAAGCTTTCTTT. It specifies CASSTRQGARGTEAFF. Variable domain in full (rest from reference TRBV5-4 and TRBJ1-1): ETGVTQSPTHLIKTRGQQVTLRCSSQSGHNTVSWYQQALGQGPQFIFQYYREEENGRGNFPPRFSGLQFPNYSSELNVNALELDDSALYLCASSTRQGARGTEAFFGQGTRLTVV.

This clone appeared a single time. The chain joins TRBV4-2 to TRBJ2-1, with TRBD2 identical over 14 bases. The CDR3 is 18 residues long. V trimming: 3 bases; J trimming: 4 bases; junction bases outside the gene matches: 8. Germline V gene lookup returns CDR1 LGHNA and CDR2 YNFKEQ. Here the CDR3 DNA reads TGTGCCAGCAGCCAGACTAGCGGGAGGGCCCGTCCTTACAATGAGCAGTTCTTC. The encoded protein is CASSQTSGRARPYNEQFF.

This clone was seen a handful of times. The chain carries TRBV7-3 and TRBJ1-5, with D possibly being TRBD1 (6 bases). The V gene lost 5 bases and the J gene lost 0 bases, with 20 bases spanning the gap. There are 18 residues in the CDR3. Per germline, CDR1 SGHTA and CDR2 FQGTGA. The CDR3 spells CASSSLGGRTDSNQPQHF. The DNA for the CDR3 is TGTGCCAGCAGCAGCTTAGGGGGTCGGACGGATAGCAATCAGCCCCAGCATTTT. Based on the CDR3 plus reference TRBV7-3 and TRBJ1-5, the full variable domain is GAGVSQTPSNKVTEKGKYVELRCDPISGHTALYWYRQSLGQGPEFLIYFQGTGAADDSGLPNDRFFAVRPEGSVSTLKIQRTERGDSAVYLCASSSLGGRTDSNQPQHFGDGTRLSIL.

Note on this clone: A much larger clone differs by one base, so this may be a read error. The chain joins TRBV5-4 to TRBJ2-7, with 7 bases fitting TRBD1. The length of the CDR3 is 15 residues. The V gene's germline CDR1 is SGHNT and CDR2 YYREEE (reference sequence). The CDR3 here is CTSSAQGDSSYEQYF. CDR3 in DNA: TGTACCAGCAGCGCGCAGGGGGATAGCTCCTACGAGCAGTACTTC. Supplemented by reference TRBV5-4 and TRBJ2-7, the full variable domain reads ETGVTQSPTHLIKTRGQQVTLRCSSQSGHNTVSWYQQALGQGPQFIFQYYREEENGRGNFPPRFSGLQFPNYSSELNVNALELDDSALYLCTSSAQGDSSYEQYFGPGTRLTVT.

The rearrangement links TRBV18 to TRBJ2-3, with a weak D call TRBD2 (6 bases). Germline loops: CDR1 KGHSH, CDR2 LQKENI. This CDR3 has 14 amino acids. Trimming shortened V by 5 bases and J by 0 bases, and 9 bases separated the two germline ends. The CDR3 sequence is CASSFSGSTDTQYF. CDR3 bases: TGTGCCAGCTCATTTAGCGGAAGCACAGATACGCAGTATTTT.

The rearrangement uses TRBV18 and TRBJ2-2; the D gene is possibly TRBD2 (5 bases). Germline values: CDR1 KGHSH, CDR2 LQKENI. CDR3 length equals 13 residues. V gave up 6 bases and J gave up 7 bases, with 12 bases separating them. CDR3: CASSGESNGELFF. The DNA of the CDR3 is TGTGCCAGCTCCGGGGAGAGCAACGGGGAGCTGTTTTTT.

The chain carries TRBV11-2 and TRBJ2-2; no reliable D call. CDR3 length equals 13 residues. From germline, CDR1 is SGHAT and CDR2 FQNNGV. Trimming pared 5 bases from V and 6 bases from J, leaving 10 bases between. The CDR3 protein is CASSTGLPGELFF. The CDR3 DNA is TGTGCCAGCAGCACCGGGTTACCCGGGGAGCTGTTTTTT.

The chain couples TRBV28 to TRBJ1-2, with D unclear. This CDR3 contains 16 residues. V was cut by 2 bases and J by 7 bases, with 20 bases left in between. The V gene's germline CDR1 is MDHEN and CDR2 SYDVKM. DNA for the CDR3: TGTGCCAGCAGTTTAACGGCAATGTCATCGGTGGGTGGCTACACCTTC. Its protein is CASSLTAMSSVGGYTF.

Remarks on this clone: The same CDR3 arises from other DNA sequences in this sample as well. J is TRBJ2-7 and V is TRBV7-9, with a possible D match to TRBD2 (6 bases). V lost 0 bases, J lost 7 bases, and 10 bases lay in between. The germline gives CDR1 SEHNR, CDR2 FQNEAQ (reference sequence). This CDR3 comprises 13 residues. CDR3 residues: CASSLAGGGEQYF. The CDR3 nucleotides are TGTGCCAGCAGCTTAGCGGGGGGTGGAGAGCAGTACTTC.

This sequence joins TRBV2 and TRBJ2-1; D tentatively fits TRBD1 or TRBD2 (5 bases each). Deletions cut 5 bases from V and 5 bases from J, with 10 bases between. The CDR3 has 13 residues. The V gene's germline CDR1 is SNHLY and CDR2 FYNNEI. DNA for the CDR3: TGTGCCAGCAGTCCACCGGGACACAATGAGCAGTTCTTC. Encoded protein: CASSPPGHNEQFF.

CDR3 amino acids: CASSLDWRGRPEAFF. The CDR3 coding sequence is TGTGCCAGCAGCTTAGACTGGAGGGGGCGCCCTGAAGCTTTCTTT. The chain uses TRBV7-2 and TRBJ1-1; TRBD1 aligns across 7 bases. The CDR3 runs 15 residues. The trim removed 1 base at V and 6 bases at J, leaving 8 bases unmatched. The V gene's germline CDR1 is SGHTA and CDR2 FQGNSA.

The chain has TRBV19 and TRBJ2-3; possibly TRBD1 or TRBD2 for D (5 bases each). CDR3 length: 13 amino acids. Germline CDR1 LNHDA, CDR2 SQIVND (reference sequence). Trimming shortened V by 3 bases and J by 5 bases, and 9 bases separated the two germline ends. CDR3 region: CASSMRGEDTQYF. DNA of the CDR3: TGTGCCAGTAGTATGAGGGGTGAAGATACGCAGTATTTT.

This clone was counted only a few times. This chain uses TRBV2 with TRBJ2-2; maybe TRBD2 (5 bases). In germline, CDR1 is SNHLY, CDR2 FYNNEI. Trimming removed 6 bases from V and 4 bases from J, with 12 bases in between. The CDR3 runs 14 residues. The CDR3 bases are TGTGCCAGCAGGCGAGTAAGCGGCACCGGGGAGCTGTTTTTT. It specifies CASRRVSGTGELFF.

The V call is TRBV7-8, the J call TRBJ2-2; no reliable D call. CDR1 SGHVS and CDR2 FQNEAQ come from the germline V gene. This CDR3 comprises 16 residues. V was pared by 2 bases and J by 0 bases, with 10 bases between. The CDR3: CASSLRRQSNTGELFF. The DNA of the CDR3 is TGTGCCAGCAGCTTACGCAGGCAGTCGAACACCGGGGAGCTGTTTTTT.

The CDR3 loop is CASSQAGAETQYF. The CDR3 nucleotides read TGTGCCAGCAGCCAGGCCGGCGCGGAGACCCAGTACTTC. The rearrangement uses TRBV5-5 and TRBJ2-5; unclear D gene. CDR1 is SGHKS, CDR2 YYEKEE, per germline (reference sequence). The CDR3 loop spans 13 amino acids. The germline V and J ends were trimmed by 4 bases and 5 bases, with 12 bases remaining between them.

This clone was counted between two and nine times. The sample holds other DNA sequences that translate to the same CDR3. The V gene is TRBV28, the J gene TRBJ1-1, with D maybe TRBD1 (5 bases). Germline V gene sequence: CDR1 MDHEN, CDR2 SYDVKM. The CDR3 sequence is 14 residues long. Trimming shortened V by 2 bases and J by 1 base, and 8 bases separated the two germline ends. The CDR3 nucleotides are TGTGCCAGCAGTTTAGTGCAGGGGAACACTGAAGCTTTCTTT. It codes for CASSLVQGNTEAFF.

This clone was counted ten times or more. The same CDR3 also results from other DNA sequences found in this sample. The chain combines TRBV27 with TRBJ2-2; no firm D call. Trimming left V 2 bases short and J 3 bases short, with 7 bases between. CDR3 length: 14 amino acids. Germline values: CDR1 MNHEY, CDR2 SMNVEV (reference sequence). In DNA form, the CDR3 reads TGTGCCAGCAGTTTAGATCTCTACACCGGGGAGCTGTTTTTT. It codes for CASSLDLYTGELFF.

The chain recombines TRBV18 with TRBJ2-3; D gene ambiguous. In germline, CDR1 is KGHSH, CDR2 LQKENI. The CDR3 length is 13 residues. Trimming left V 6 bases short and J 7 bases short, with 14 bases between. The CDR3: CASSPYGPNTQYF. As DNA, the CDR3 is TGTGCCAGCTCCCCCTACGGTCCTAATACGCAGTATTTT.

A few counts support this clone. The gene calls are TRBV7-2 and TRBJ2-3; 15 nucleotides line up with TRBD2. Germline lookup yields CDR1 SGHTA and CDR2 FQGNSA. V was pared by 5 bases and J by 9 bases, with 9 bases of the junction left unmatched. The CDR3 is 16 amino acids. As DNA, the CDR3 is TGTGCCAGCAGCCTAGGACTAGCGGGAGGGTTTGGAACGCAGTATTTT. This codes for CASSLGLAGGFGTQYF.

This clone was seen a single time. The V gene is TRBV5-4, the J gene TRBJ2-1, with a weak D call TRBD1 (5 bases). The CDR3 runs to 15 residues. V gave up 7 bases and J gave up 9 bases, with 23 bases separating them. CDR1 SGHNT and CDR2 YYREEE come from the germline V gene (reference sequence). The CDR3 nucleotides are TGTGCCAGCGGCGAACGACAGATTACAATCGGTGAGCAGTTCTTC. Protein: CASGERQITIGEQFF.

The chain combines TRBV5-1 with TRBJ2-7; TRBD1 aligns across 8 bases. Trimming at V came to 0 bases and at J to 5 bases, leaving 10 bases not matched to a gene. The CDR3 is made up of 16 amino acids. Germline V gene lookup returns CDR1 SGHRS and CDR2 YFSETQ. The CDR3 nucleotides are TGCGCCAGCAGCTTGGAGGGAGACAGGGGAGGCCACGAGCAGTACTTC. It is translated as CASSLEGDRGGHEQYF.

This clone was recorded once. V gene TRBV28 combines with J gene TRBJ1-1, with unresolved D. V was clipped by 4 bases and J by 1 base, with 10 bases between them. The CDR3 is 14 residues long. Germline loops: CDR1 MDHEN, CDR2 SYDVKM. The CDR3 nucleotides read TGTGCCAGCAGTTCAGCAGGAGAGAACACTGAAGCTTTCTTT. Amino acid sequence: CASSSAGENTEAFF. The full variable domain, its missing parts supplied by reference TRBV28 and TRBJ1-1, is DVKVTQSSRYLVKRTGEKVFLECVQDMDHENMFWYRQDPGLGLRLIYFSYDVKMKEKGDIPEGYSVSREKKERFSLILESASTNQTSMYLCASSSAGENTEAFFGQGTRLTVV.

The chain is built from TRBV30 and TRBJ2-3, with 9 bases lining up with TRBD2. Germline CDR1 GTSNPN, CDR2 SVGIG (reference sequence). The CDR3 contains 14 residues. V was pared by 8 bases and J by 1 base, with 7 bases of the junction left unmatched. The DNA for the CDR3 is TGTGCCGTAACCCAGCGGGAGGGCACAGATACGCAGTATTTT. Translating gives CAVTQREGTDTQYF. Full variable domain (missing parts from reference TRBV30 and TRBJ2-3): SQTIHQWPATLVQPVGSPLSLECTVEGTSNPNLYWYRQAAGRGLQLLFYSVGIGQISSEVPQNLSASRPQDRQFILSSKKLLLSDSGFYLCAVTQREGTDTQYFGPGTRLTVL.

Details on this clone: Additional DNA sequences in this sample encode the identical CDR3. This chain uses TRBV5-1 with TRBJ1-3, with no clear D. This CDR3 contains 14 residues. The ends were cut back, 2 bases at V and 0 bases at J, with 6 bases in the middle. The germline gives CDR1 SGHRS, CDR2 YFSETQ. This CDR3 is CASSLPDSGNTIYF. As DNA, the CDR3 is TGCGCCAGCAGCTTACCCGACTCTGGAAACACCATATATTTT.

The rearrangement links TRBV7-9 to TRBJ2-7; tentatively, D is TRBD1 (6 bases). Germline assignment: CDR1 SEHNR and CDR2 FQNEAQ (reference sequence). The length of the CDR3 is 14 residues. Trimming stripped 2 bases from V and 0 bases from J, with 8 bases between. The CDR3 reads CASSLRQASYEQYF. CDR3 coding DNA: TGTGCCAGCAGCTTACGACAGGCCTCCTACGAGCAGTACTTC.

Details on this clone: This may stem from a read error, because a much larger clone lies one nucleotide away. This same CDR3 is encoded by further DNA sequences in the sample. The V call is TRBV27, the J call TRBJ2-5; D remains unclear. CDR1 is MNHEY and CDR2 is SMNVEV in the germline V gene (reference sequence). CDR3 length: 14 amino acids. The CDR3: CASSLLGPQETQYF. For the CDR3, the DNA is TGCGCCAGCAGTTTGCTCGGCCCGCAAGAGACCCAGTACTTC.

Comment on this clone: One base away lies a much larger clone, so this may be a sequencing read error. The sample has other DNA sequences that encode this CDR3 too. The CDR3 here is CASSSDGNTEAFF. The CDR3 DNA reads as TGCGCCAGCAGCTCGGACGGGAACACTGAAGCTTTCTTT. The gene calls are TRBV5-1 and TRBJ1-1; D not certain. Trimming pared 3 bases from V and 1 base from J, leaving 7 bases between. This CDR3 is 13 amino acids long. Germline CDR1 SGHRS, CDR2 YFSETQ.

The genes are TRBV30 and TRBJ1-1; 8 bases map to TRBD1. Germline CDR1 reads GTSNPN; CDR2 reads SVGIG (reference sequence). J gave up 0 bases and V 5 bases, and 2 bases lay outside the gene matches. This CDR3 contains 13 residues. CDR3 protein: CAWDRGLNTEAFF. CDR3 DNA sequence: TGTGCCTGGGACAGGGGTTTGAACACTGAAGCTTTCTTT.

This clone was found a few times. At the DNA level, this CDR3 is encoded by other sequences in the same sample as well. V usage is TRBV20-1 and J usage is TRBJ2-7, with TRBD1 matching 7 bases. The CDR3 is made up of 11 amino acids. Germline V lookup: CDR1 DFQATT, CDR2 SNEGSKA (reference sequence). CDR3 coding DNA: TGCTCCGGGACAGACTCCTACGAGCAGTACTTC. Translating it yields CSGTDSYEQYF.

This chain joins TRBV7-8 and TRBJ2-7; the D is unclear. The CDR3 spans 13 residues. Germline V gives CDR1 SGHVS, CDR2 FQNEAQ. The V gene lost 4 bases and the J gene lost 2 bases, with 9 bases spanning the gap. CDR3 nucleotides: TGTGCCAGCAGCTCCACCCTAACCTACGAGCAGTACTTC. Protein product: CASSSTLTYEQYF.

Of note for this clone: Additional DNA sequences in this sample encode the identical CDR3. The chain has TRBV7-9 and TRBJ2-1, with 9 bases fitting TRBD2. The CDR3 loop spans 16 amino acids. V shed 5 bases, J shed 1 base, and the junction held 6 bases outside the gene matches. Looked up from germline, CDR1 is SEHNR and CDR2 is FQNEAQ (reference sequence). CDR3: CASSLGLAGSYNEQFF. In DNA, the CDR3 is TGTGCCAGCAGCCTGGGGCTAGCGGGGTCCTACAATGAGCAGTTCTTC.